This T cell receptor beta chain comes out of a study of cytomegalovirus exposure and HLA in healthy donors. Across the study: A subsequent analysis reported that the roughly 120 validation repertoires were produced on the same platform that had also been used for the approximately 700 first-cohort repertoires. Study-level points and caveats: Rarity marked most TCR sequences, yet some public TCRs occurred in many donors.

With regard to this clone: Its specificity is unknown.

From germline, CDR1 is KGHSH and CDR2 LQKENI. V was shortened by 3 bases and J by 6 bases, with 21 bases between the two germline ends. This CDR3 is built from 16 residues. Separate from the roughly 670-subject first cohort, the roughly 120-subject validation cohort was the one that the donors belonged to. Clones were sequenced by immunoSEQ multiplex PCR, and TCRdb holds only the in-frame ones, with some missing. The sample lists about 130,000 clones; about nine tenths were seen once. The chain combines TRBV18 with TRBJ2-7; possible D gene TRBD2, 5 bases. The receptor was isolated from a man aged 30 to 45 in good health and CMV-seronegative. Sequenced input: PBMCs. The CDR3 coding sequence is TGTGCCAGCTCACCTGGGGTAGGGCGCCTCGGGGTCGAGCAGTACTTC. It specifies CASSPGVGRLGVEQYF.